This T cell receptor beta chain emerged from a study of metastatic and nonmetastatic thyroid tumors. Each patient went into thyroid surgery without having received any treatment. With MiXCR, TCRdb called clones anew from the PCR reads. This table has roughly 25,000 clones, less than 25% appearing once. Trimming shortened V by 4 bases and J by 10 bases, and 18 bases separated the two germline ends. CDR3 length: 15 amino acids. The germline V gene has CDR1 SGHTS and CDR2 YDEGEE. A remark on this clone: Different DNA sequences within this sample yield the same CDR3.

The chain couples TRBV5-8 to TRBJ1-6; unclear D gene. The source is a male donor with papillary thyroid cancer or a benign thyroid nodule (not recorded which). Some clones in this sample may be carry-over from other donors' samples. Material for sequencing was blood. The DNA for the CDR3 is TGTGCCAGCAGCCCGAACGGTGGCTGGAACTCACCCCTCCACTTT. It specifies CASSPNGGWNSPLHF.